The 27 T cell receptor beta chains presented below share a single source sample, sequenced in a study of OX40 agonist ivuxolimab in advanced cancers. Here immunoSEQ multiplex PCR was the method, and the copy in TCRdb shows in-frame clones only, minus some. The sample holds under 60,000 clones, less than 90% seen once. Material: CD4+ or CD8+ T cells sorted from blood, obtained in a trial of the OX40 agonist ivuxolimab. The receptors stem from an adult with an advanced solid tumor such as melanoma, head and neck, liver or kidney cancer.

In nucleotides, the CDR3 is TGTGCCAGCAGCTTGGTTGGACAGTTTAACTATGGCTACACCTTC. This gives the protein CASSLVGQFNYGYTF. The chain carries TRBV5-5 and TRBJ1-2; tentative D call: TRBD1 (6 bases). CDR3 length: 15 amino acids. Trimming stripped 0 bases from V and 1 base from J, with 10 bases between. The germline V gene has CDR1 SGHKS and CDR2 YYEKEE (reference sequence).

The chain combines TRBV5-1 with TRBJ2-5; no definite D call. Germline-derived CDR1 and CDR2 are SGHRS and YFSETQ. CDR3 size: 12 residues. The V and J ends lost 2 bases and 1 base respectively, with 3 bases between them. The CDR3 region is CASSFTQETQYF. The CDR3 DNA reads TGCGCCAGCAGCTTTACCCAAGAGACCCAGTACTTC.

The chain employs TRBV10-1 and TRBJ2-1; 7 bases line up with TRBD1. V was pared by 6 bases and J by 9 bases, with 8 bases of the junction left unmatched. Germline CDR1 and CDR2: WNHNN and SYGVQD (reference sequence). The CDR3 has 13 residues. The CDR3 loop is CASSETGQLEQFF. CDR3 coding DNA: TGCGCCAGCAGCGAGACAGGGCAACTTGAGCAGTTCTTC.

The gene calls are TRBV2 and TRBJ2-7; 7 bases are a match to TRBD1. Germline CDR1 and CDR2: SNHLY and FYNNEI. With 5 bases clipped from V and 3 bases from J, the junction kept 1 base outside the gene matches. The CDR3 covers 12 residues. This chain's CDR3 is CASSRQGYEQYF. The CDR3 nucleotides are TGTGCCAGCAGTAGACAGGGCTACGAGCAGTACTTC.

The chain employs TRBV11-3 and TRBJ2-5; 7 bases map to TRBD2. Germline loops: CDR1 SGHNT, CDR2 YENEEA. J was trimmed by 4 bases and V by 5 bases; bases with no gene match: 7. This CDR3 region has 14 residues. This chain's CDR3 is CASSPVVAGETQYF. The CDR3 coding sequence is TGTGCCAGCAGCCCGGTAGTAGCGGGAGAGACCCAGTACTTC.

The V call is TRBV15, the J call TRBJ1-6; D not certain. V was clipped by 3 bases and J by 8 bases, with 17 bases between them. Per germline, CDR1 LNHNV and CDR2 YYDKDF (reference sequence). The CDR3 sequence is 16 residues long. In nucleotides, the CDR3 is TGTGCCACCAGCAGTGGAACCGGGCTGGATGATTCACCCCTCCACTTT. It specifies CATSSGTGLDDSPLHF.

The chain links TRBV7-8 to TRBJ2-3, with 12 bases aligning to TRBD2. Per the germline V gene, CDR1 is SGHVS and CDR2 is FQNEAQ. J lost 4 bases, V lost 3 bases, and 5 bases had no gene match. The CDR3 spans 16 residues. The CDR3: CASSFTSGGYADTQYF. In DNA form, the CDR3 reads TGTGCCAGCAGCTTTACTAGCGGGGGGTATGCAGATACGCAGTATTTT.

This rearrangement joins TRBV27 to TRBJ2-2; TRBD1 matches at 11 bases. Germline assignment: CDR1 MNHEY and CDR2 SMNVEV (reference sequence). J gave up 4 bases and V 5 bases, and 6 bases lay outside the gene matches. The CDR3 is 16 amino acids. The CDR3 here is CASSGAGTGGTGELFF. The CDR3 DNA sequence: TGTGCCAGCAGTGGTGCCGGGACAGGGGGCACCGGGGAGCTGTTTTTT.

This chain joins TRBV27 and TRBJ2-1, with a tentative D call TRBD1 (6 bases). Looked up from germline, CDR1 is MNHEY and CDR2 is SMNVEV (reference sequence). The CDR3 contains 13 residues. V was clipped by 5 bases and J by 6 bases, with 11 bases between them. CDR3 in DNA: TGTGCCAGCAGTCTCACAGGGATCAATGAGCAGTTCTTC. This encodes CASSLTGINEQFF.

This clone has just a few counts. The rearrangement uses TRBV5-1 and TRBJ2-1; 9 bases line up with TRBD2. V lost 0 bases to trimming and J lost 5 bases; unmatched junction nucleotides: 6. Per the germline V gene, CDR1 is SGHRS and CDR2 is YFSETQ. The CDR3 length is 16 residues. This CDR3 reads CASSLARLAGHNEQFF. The CDR3 bases are TGCGCCAGCAGCTTGGCTCGGCTAGCGGGGCACAATGAGCAGTTCTTC.

The chain joins TRBV28 to TRBJ1-5; 8 positions agree with TRBD1. Looked up from germline, CDR1 is MDHEN and CDR2 is SYDVKM. With 6 bases clipped from V and 6 bases from J, the junction kept 7 bases outside the gene matches. The CDR3 consists of 14 residues. The CDR3 spells CASRSPGGFQPQHF. CDR3 in DNA: TGTGCCAGCAGGTCCCCAGGGGGCTTTCAGCCCCAGCATTTT.

CDR3 sequence (DNA): TGTGCCAGCAGCTTGACTAGCGGGGAGTCCTACGAGCAGTACTTC. This gives the protein CASSLTSGESYEQYF. This chain connects TRBV11-2 to TRBJ2-7; 11 positions agree with TRBD2. This CDR3 has 15 amino acids. Per germline, CDR1 SGHAT and CDR2 FQNNGV. Unmatched junction bases numbered 2, after V lost 3 bases and J lost 1 base. The whole variable domain, filled in from reference TRBV11-2 and TRBJ2-7, reads EAGVAQSPRYKIIEKRQSVAFWCNPISGHATLYWYQQILGQGPKLLIQFQNNGVVDDSQLPKDRFSAERLKGVDSTLKIQPAKLEDSAVYLCASSLTSGESYEQYFGPGTRLTVT.

This rearrangement joins TRBV28 to TRBJ2-4; perhaps TRBD2 as D (6 bases). The CDR3 is 13 amino acids. CDR1 and CDR2 (germline): MDHEN, SYDVKM. V lost 5 bases and J 3 bases, leaving 8 bases between the germline ends. CDR3 loop: CASSGGGKNIQYF. The CDR3 region has the DNA TGTGCCAGCAGTGGGGGAGGCAAAAACATTCAGTACTTC. The full variable domain, with the rest looked up from reference TRBV28 and TRBJ2-4, is DVKVTQSSRYLVKRTGEKVFLECVQDMDHENMFWYRQDPGLGLRLIYFSYDVKMKEKGDIPEGYSVSREKKERFSLILESASTNQTSMYLCASSGGGKNIQYFGAGTRLSVL.

The V and J genes are TRBV18 and TRBJ1-4; maybe TRBD1 (6 bases). The CDR3 extends over 14 amino acids. The V gene lost 4 bases and the J gene lost 7 bases, with 13 bases spanning the gap. Germline V lookup: CDR1 KGHSH, CDR2 LQKENI. CDR3 nucleotide sequence: TGTGCCAGCTCACAATCCGGGACACTTGAAAAACTGTTTTTT. Protein: CASSQSGTLEKLFF.

This clone showed up just a few times. The genes are TRBV6-5 and TRBJ1-1; 10 bases match TRBD1. Germline V gene sequence: CDR1 MNHEY, CDR2 SVGAGI. This CDR3 has 15 amino acids. Losses at the gene ends were 5 bases for V and 6 bases for J; bases not matched to a gene: 9. CDR3 DNA: TGTGCCAGCAGTAGACCCCCGGGACAGGGGCCTGAAGCTTTCTTT. Translation gives CASSRPPGQGPEAFF.

This clone occurred a few times. The rearrangement links TRBV5-6 to TRBJ1-6, with D unresolved. Germline V gene data show CDR1 as SGHDT and CDR2 as YYEEEE. V was shortened by 0 bases and J by 8 bases, with 6 bases between the two germline ends. The CDR3 is 13 residues long. The CDR3 reads CASSLAMDSPLHF. In DNA form, the CDR3 reads TGTGCCAGCAGCTTGGCTATGGATTCACCCCTCCACTTT.

This chain joins TRBV13 and TRBJ1-2; D is unclear. The germline gives CDR1 PRHDT, CDR2 FYEKMQ (reference sequence). Trimming left V 4 bases short and J 5 bases short, with 11 bases between. The CDR3 is made up of 13 amino acids. The CDR3 loop is CASSWLGSYGYTF. In DNA, the CDR3 is TGTGCCAGCAGCTGGCTCGGGAGTTATGGCTACACCTTC. Filled out from reference TRBV13 and TRBJ1-2, the complete variable domain reads AAGVIQSPRHLIKEKRETATLKCYPIPRHDTVYWYQQGPGQDPQFLISFYEKMQSDKGSIPDRFSAQQFSDYHSELNMSSLELGDSALYFCASSWLGSYGYTFGSGTRLTVV.

This clone was found once. The V and J genes are TRBV7-2 and TRBJ2-5; no firm D call. From germline, CDR1 is SGHTA and CDR2 FQGNSA. V was pared by 5 bases and J by 1 base, with 2 bases between. The CDR3 runs 11 residues. In DNA, the CDR3 is TGTGCCAGCAGCCTCCAAGAGACCCAGTACTTC. It specifies CASSLQETQYF.

This chain links TRBV5-1 with TRBJ2-2, with 7 bases lining up with TRBD1. Germline V gene sequence: CDR1 SGHRS, CDR2 YFSETQ. CDR3 size: 13 residues. After removal of 5 bases from V and 3 bases from J, the junction contained 1 base not matched to a gene. CDR3 DNA sequence: TGCGCCAGCAGAACAGGGGACACCGGGGAGCTGTTTTTT. It specifies CASRTGDTGELFF.

With regard to this clone: One end of the junction fails to match germline, which may point to a read error. This chain connects TRBV7-7 to TRBJ2-7; 9 bases map to TRBD1. This CDR3 has 15 residues. Germline values: CDR1 SSHAT, CDR2 FNYEAQ (reference sequence). The CDR3 here is CASSRGQGSTYEQYF. In DNA, the CDR3 is TGTGCTAGCAGCCGGGGACAGGGTAGTACCTACGAGCAGTACTTC.

The CDR3 coding sequence is TGCGCCAGCAGCACATTGCCGGGAGGGAGCTACGAGCAGTACTTC. Translated: CASSTLPGGSYEQYF. V and J are TRBV4-1 and TRBJ2-7, with 8 bases fitting TRBD2. Per germline, CDR1 MGHRA and CDR2 YSYEKL. Unmatched junction bases numbered 9, after V lost 5 bases and J lost 3 bases. This CDR3 region has 15 residues.

The V and J genes are TRBV4-2 and TRBJ2-5; 8 nucleotides agree with TRBD2. V was pared by 4 bases and J by 4 bases, with 11 bases of the junction left unmatched. The CDR3 is made up of 16 amino acids. Per germline, CDR1 LGHNA and CDR2 YNFKEQ. For the CDR3, the DNA is TGTGCCAGCAGCCGGGAGGACGGGGGGGGTGTAGAGACCCAGTACTTC. Its translation: CASSREDGGGVETQYF.

V usage is TRBV7-9 and J usage is TRBJ2-6; D unclear. V was cut by 8 bases and J by 4 bases, with 9 bases left in between. CDR1 SEHNR and CDR2 FQNEAQ come from the germline V gene (reference sequence). The CDR3 consists of 13 residues. CDR3: CASRRTGANVLTF. The CDR3 DNA is TGTGCCAGCCGAAGGACCGGGGCCAACGTCCTGACTTTC.

The genes are TRBV4-3 and TRBJ1-2; 8 positions agree with TRBD1. The germline V gene has CDR1 LGHNA and CDR2 YSLEER. With V trimmed by 2 bases and J by 6 bases, 14 bases remained unmatched. The CDR3 contains 17 residues. CDR3 sequence (DNA): TGCGCCAGCAGCCAAAAGACTCCAAGACAGGGGTCCGATGGCTACACCTTC. Protein: CASSQKTPRQGSDGYTF.

CDR3 nucleotide sequence: TGTGCCAGCAGCTTACCGCCATCTACAGGGGGACGGTGGTATGGCTACACCTTC. Translated: CASSLPPSTGGRWYGYTF. The chain uses TRBV7-3 and TRBJ1-2, with 8 bases fitting TRBD1. Germline loops: CDR1 SGHTA, CDR2 FQGTGA. V shed 2 bases, J shed 5 bases, and the junction held 16 bases outside the gene matches. The CDR3 spans 18 residues.

This clone appeared once. The chain carries TRBV29-1 and TRBJ1-1, with 9 positions matching TRBD1. From germline, CDR1 is SQVTM and CDR2 ANQGSEA. This CDR3 region has 13 residues. The J segment lost 4 bases and the V segment lost 6 bases, leaving 6 bases of the junction unmatched. The CDR3, as DNA: TGCAGCGTCAGACAGGGGGTTGGCACTGAAGCTTTCTTT. This encodes CSVRQGVGTEAFF.

The rearrangement uses TRBV6-5 and TRBJ1-4; perhaps TRBD1 as D (6 bases). V lost 6 bases, J lost 5 bases, and 13 bases lay in between. Germline-derived CDR1 and CDR2 are MNHEY and SVGAGI. CDR3 length: 14 residues. This CDR3 is CASSRDTGNEKLFF. The CDR3 DNA follows: TGTGCCAGCAGCCGGGACACGGGGAATGAAAAACTGTTTTTT.